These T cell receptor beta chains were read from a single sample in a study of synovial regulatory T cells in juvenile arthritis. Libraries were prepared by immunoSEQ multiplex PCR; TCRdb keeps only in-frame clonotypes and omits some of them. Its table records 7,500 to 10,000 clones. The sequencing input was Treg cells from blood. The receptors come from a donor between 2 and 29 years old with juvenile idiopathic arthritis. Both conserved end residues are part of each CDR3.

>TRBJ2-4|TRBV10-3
CAISRTGGGQNIQYF
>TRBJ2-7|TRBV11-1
CASSWGLSGEGKQYF
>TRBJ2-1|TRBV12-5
CASSLVLGDRHNEQFF
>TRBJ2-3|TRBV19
CASRTSGTDTQYF
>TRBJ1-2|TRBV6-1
CASSTTGLNYGYTF
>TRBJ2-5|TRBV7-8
CASSTGLAGGKTQYF
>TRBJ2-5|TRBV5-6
CASSLGAKKWTETQYF
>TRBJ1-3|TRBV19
CASSIVGGQGGNTIYF
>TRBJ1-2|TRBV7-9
CASSLGTNYGYTF
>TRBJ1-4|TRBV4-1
CASSQDRASANEKLFF
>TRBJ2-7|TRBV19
CASSPGQGVYEQYF
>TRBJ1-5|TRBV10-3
CAISTDGTASNQPQHF
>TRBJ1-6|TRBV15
CATSRDLSGVYNSPLHF
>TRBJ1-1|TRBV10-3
CAIRPSGAGVTEAFF
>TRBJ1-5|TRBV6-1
CASSEVLSGPRINQPQHF
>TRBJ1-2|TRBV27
CASSPDRGLSGYTF
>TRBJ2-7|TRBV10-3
CAISGQGSLYEQYF
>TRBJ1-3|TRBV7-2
CASSLVRTASGNTIYF
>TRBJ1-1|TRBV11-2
CASSFADRGAFF
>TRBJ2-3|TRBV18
CATGLAPSTDTQYF
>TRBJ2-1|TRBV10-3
CAIRGTSGRNEQFF
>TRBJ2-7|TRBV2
CASRATSGSLYEQYF
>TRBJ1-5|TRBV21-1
CATTTGSGNQPQHF
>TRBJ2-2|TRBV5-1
CASSFGRVGTGELFF
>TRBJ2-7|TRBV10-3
CAISEYLGFSEQYF
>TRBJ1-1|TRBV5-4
CASSLGRLNTEAFF
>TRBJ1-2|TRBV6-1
CASSELGGYGYTF
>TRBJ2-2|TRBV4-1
CASSRRDRGRPGGELFF
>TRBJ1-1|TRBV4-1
CASSQGGRRVFETEAFF
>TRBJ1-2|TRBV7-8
CASTLTGVYGYTF
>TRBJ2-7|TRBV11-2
CASSLKAGGDEQYF
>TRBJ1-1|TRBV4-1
CASSQGHTNTEAFF
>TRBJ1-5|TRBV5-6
CASSLAGQGSNQPQHF
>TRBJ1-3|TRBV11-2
CASSFYTGKSGNTIYF
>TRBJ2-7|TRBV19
CASSIRQGSYEQYF
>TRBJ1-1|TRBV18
CASSPSGREAFF
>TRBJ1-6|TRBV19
CASTPTGSFSPLHF
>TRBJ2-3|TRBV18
CASSPYPGRADTQYF
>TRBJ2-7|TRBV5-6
CASSLVLAGWYEQYF
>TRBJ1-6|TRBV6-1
CASSEKRGSPYNSPLHF
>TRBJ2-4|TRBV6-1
CASRTPGKNIQYF
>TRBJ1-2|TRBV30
CAWSVRLGYTF
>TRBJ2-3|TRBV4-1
CASSQVGTSGTDTQYF
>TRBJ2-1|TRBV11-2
CASSLVGGVGEQFF
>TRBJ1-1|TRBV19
CASSIAGVTEAFF
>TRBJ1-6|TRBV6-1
CASSEAEGHSPLHF
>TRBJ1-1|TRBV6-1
CASTVDRNTEAFF
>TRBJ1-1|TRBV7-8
CASSPGGGWTEAFF
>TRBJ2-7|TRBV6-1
CASSRVRDILYEQYF
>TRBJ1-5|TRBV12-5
CASGLTGNQPQHF
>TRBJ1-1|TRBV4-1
CASSQEGTGLNTEAFF
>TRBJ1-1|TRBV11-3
CASSSGTGSTGNTEAFF
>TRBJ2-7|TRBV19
CASRERGAYEQYF
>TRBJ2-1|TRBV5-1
CASSLFAIGTSGSLVGQFF